These 24 T cell receptor beta chains came from one sample sequenced in a study of beta chain features in type 1 diabetes. Study conclusions and caveats: All four CD4+ subsets of Type 1 diabetes patients contained TCRB CDR3s that were moderately but significantly shorter.

The sequenced template was cDNA made from the entire isolated RNA. The method was immunoSEQ multiplex PCR; TCRdb's version includes in-frame clones alone and lacks a portion of them. Of tens of thousands of clones in the sample, approximately 70% were seen once. These receptors' antigens are unknown. Sequencing used Tregs from blood. These receptors originate from a woman between 18 and 29 years old with type 1 diabetes.

This clone has a handful of counts. This chain connects TRBV27 to TRBJ2-1; the match to TRBD2 covers 9 bases. V gave up 0 bases and J gave up 4 bases; unmatched junction bases: 1. Germline CDR1 and CDR2: MNHEY and SMNVEV (reference sequence). This CDR3 region has 15 residues. This chain's CDR3 is CASSLSSGGYNEQFF. The CDR3, as DNA: TGTGCCAGCAGTTTATCTAGCGGGGGATACAATGAGCAGTTCTTC.

The CDR3 sequence: CASSRDYTYEQYF. CDR3 in DNA: TGTGCCAGTAGTAGGGACTATACCTACGAGCAGTACTTC. The chain has TRBV19 and TRBJ2-7, with TRBD2 matching 7 bases. The CDR3 spans 13 residues. With V trimmed by 4 bases and J by 2 bases, 2 bases remained unmatched. CDR1 LNHDA and CDR2 SQIVND come from the germline V gene (reference sequence).

V is TRBV29-1 and J is TRBJ2-1, with 14 bases lining up with TRBD2. This CDR3 spans 15 amino acids. The V and J ends lost 5 bases and 6 bases, in that order; junction bases with no gene match: 6. Per the germline V gene, CDR1 is SQVTM and CDR2 is ANQGSEA. This CDR3 reads CSVTRLAGGANEQFF. CDR3 DNA sequence: TGCAGCGTTACCAGACTAGCGGGGGGGGCCAATGAGCAGTTCTTC.

The chain employs TRBV30 and TRBJ2-3; 7 nucleotides align to TRBD2. J was trimmed by 0 bases and V by 1 base; bases with no gene match: 16. Germline CDR1 GTSNPN, CDR2 SVGIG (reference sequence). There are 19 residues in the CDR3. CDR3 protein: CAWSDWGLFLAESTDTQYF. CDR3 DNA sequence: TGTGCCTGGAGTGACTGGGGACTTTTTCTAGCGGAAAGCACAGATACGCAGTATTTT. The entire variable domain, with the rest obtained from reference TRBV30 and TRBJ2-3, is as follows: SQTIHQWPATLVQPVGSPLSLECTVEGTSNPNLYWYRQAAGRGLQLLFYSVGIGQISSEVPQNLSASRPQDRQFILSSKKLLLSDSGFYLCAWSDWGLFLAESTDTQYFGPGTRLTVL.

This chain links TRBV30 with TRBJ2-3, with D perhaps TRBD1 (5 bases). Per the germline V gene, CDR1 is GTSNPN and CDR2 is SVGIG (reference sequence). This CDR3 region has 15 residues. Trimming left V 2 bases short and J 2 bases short, with 14 bases between. The CDR3 spells CAWSLQGSYTDTQYF. CDR3 coding DNA: TGTGCCTGGAGTCTCCAGGGCTCTTACACAGATACGCAGTATTTT.

This clone is a singleton in its sample. The chain uses TRBV7-9 and TRBJ2-1; 14 bases map to TRBD2. The CDR3 covers 17 residues. CDR1 is SEHNR and CDR2 is FQNEAQ in the germline V gene (reference sequence). Losses at the gene ends were 5 bases for V and 9 bases for J; bases not matched to a gene: 12. This chain's CDR3 is CASSLPGLAGAAGEQFF. CDR3 coding DNA: TGTGCCAGCAGCCTCCCGGGACTAGCGGGGGCGGCGGGTGAGCAGTTCTTC.

V usage is TRBV5-1 and J usage is TRBJ2-1; unclear D gene. Germline CDR1 SGHRS, CDR2 YFSETQ. The germline V and J ends were trimmed by 0 bases and 6 bases, with 4 bases remaining between them. The CDR3 spans 12 residues. In nucleotides, the CDR3 is TGCGCCAGCAGCTTGGCCTCCAATGAGCAGTTCTTC. Encoded protein: CASSLASNEQFF.

This sequence joins TRBV18 and TRBJ2-1; 7 nucleotides align to TRBD1. CDR1 KGHSH and CDR2 LQKENI come from the germline V gene. The ends lost 2 bases at V and 9 bases at J; junction bases unmatched: 10. The length of the CDR3 is 15 residues. The CDR3 is CASSPAAGTASEQFF. The CDR3 DNA is TGTGCCAGCTCACCAGCCGCCGGGACAGCGAGTGAGCAGTTCTTC.

This chain links TRBV28 with TRBJ2-2, with 7 bases identical to TRBD1. J lost 4 bases, V lost 9 bases, and 2 bases had no gene match. The germline gives CDR1 MDHEN, CDR2 SYDVKM. This CDR3 contains 12 residues. This chain's CDR3 is CASTGVTGELFF. CDR3 DNA: TGTGCCAGTACAGGGGTCACCGGGGAGCTGTTTTTT. Complete variable domain (other parts from reference TRBV28 and TRBJ2-2): DVKVTQSSRYLVKRTGEKVFLECVQDMDHENMFWYRQDPGLGLRLIYFSYDVKMKEKGDIPEGYSVSREKKERFSLILESASTNQTSMYLCASTGVTGELFFGEGSRLTVL.

This clone appeared once. The chain is built from TRBV5-6 and TRBJ2-3, with D uncertain. The CDR3 has 15 residues. Germline CDR1 and CDR2: SGHDT and YYEEEE. Trimming took off 1 base at V and 5 bases at J, with 14 bases between the two ends. The chain's CDR3 is CASSLNLYGGDTQYF. CDR3 DNA: TGTGCCAGCAGCTTGAATCTCTACGGCGGAGATACGCAGTATTTT.

This clone was found once. CDR3 in DNA: TGTGCCAGCAGTGAACGCAGGGCGGAGACCCAGTACTTC. Translated: CASSERRAETQYF. The chain joins TRBV2 to TRBJ2-5, with a possible D match to TRBD1 (5 bases). Between the trimmed V and J ends, which lost 2 bases and 5 bases, there was a span of 9 bases. The CDR3 is 13 amino acids. Per germline, CDR1 SNHLY and CDR2 FYNNEI.

The J gene is TRBJ2-2, the V gene TRBV28; TRBD2 aligns across 10 bases. J gave up 7 bases and V 6 bases, and 11 bases lay outside the gene matches. The length of the CDR3 is 16 residues. Per germline, CDR1 MDHEN and CDR2 SYDVKM. The CDR3 DNA reads as TGTGCCAGCAGCCCCCCAACGGGACTAGCGATCGGGGAGCTGTTTTTT. Protein: CASSPPTGLAIGELFF.

V gene TRBV19 combines with J gene TRBJ2-4, with TRBD2 matching 13 bases. V trimming: 4 bases; J trimming: 5 bases; junction bases outside the gene matches: 8. Germline V gene lookup returns CDR1 LNHDA and CDR2 SQIVND (reference sequence). There are 17 residues in the CDR3. The CDR3 reads CASSRWTSGSFQNIQYF. CDR3 nucleotide sequence: TGTGCCAGTAGTAGATGGACTAGCGGGAGCTTTCAAAACATTCAGTACTTC.

The chain recombines TRBV10-1 with TRBJ1-4; D gene ambiguous. CDR1 and CDR2 (germline): WNHNN, SYGVQD (reference sequence). V was trimmed by 8 bases and J by 8 bases, leaving 15 bases between them. The CDR3 consists of 13 residues. In nucleotides, the CDR3 is TGCGCCAGCTCCCGGACTAAGGGAGAAAAACTGTTTTTT. The encoded protein is CASSRTKGEKLFF.

This clone was seen a few times. The chain recombines TRBV7-2 with TRBJ2-6, with D possibly being TRBD2 (6 bases). Deletions cut 5 bases from V and 2 bases from J, with 10 bases between. The CDR3 runs to 15 residues. The germline V gene encodes CDR1 SGHTA and CDR2 FQGNSA. The CDR3 here is CASSPRGAGANVLTF. CDR3 in DNA: TGTGCCAGCAGCCCCCGCGGGGCTGGGGCCAACGTCCTGACTTTC. The full variable domain, rest sourced from reference TRBV7-2 and TRBJ2-6, is GAGVSQSPSNKVTEKGKDVELRCDPISGHTALYWYRQSLGQGLEFLIYFQGNSAPDKSGLPSDRFSAERTGGSVSTLTIQRTQQEDSAVYLCASSPRGAGANVLTFGAGSRLTVL.

By frequency in the sample, this clone is medium-sized (0.01 to 0.1%). This chain links TRBV10-3 with TRBJ2-6; tentatively, D is TRBD1 (6 bases). V was shortened by 5 bases and J by 0 bases, with 11 bases between the two germline ends. CDR3 length: 16 amino acids. CDR1 is ENHRY, CDR2 SYGVKD, per germline. Here the CDR3 reads CAISSDRTSGANVLTF. The CDR3 DNA is TGTGCCATCAGTTCGGACAGAACCTCTGGGGCCAACGTCCTGACTTTC.

This clone has only a few counts. J is TRBJ1-1 and V is TRBV29-1; TRBD1 aligns across 8 bases. The CDR3 length is 14 residues. J was trimmed by 2 bases and V by 7 bases; bases with no gene match: 9. CDR1 and CDR2 from the germline V gene are SQVTM and ANQGSEA. The CDR3 coding sequence is TGCAGCGCGGGGCAGGGGGCGTTCAACACTGAAGCTTTCTTT. Protein product: CSAGQGAFNTEAFF.

CDR3 DNA sequence: TGTGCCAGCAGCAACCGGACACAAGAGACCCAGTACTTC. The encoded protein is CASSNRTQETQYF. V usage is TRBV5-4 and J usage is TRBJ2-5; perhaps TRBD1 as D (5 bases). Germline assignment: CDR1 SGHNT and CDR2 YYREEE (reference sequence). The CDR3 contains 13 residues. V was cut by 4 bases and J by 2 bases, with 9 bases left in between.

The V gene is TRBV20-1, the J gene TRBJ2-3, with unresolved D. This CDR3 has 10 amino acids. Germline V gene sequence: CDR1 DFQATT, CDR2 SNEGSKA (reference sequence). The V end lost 6 bases, the J end lost 6 bases, and 7 bases lay between the germline ends. The CDR3 DNA reads TGCAGTGCCCATGTGGATACGCAGTATTTT. Translated, it gives CSAHVDTQYF.

The rearrangement uses TRBV5-1 and TRBJ1-2; 9 bases match TRBD1. CDR1 is SGHRS and CDR2 is YFSETQ in the germline V gene. J was trimmed by 6 bases and V by 0 bases; bases with no gene match: 3. This CDR3 has 14 amino acids. The CDR3 loop is CASSLGDRENGYTF. CDR3 bases: TGCGCCAGCAGCTTGGGGGACAGGGAGAATGGCTACACCTTC.

This rearrangement joins TRBV11-2 to TRBJ2-3; the D gene is possibly TRBD2 (6 bases). V lost 3 bases and J 2 bases, leaving 9 bases between the germline ends. Germline assignment: CDR1 SGHAT and CDR2 FQNNGV. CDR3 length equals 14 residues. In DNA form, the CDR3 reads TGTGCCAGCAGCTTGGCGGGAAACACAGATACGCAGTATTTT. It codes for CASSLAGNTDTQYF.

This clone appeared a few times. V gene TRBV4-1 combines with J gene TRBJ1-3, with D possibly matching TRBD1 (6 bases). Germline V gives CDR1 MGHRA, CDR2 YSYEKL. The CDR3 sequence is 17 residues long. With 1 base removed from V and 2 bases from J, the gap between germline ends came to 15 bases. Here the CDR3 reads CASSQALPRQAGNTIYF. In nucleotides, the CDR3 is TGCGCCAGCAGCCAAGCCCTCCCCCGACAGGCTGGAAACACCATATATTTT.

The V call is TRBV30, the J call TRBJ2-3, with D perhaps TRBD2 (6 bases). CDR3 size: 16 residues. Germline CDR1 and CDR2: GTSNPN and SVGIG (reference sequence). The ends were cut back, 1 base at V and 2 bases at J, with 16 bases in the middle. The CDR3 sequence: CAWSDAGGGITDTQYF. CDR3 nucleotide sequence: TGTGCCTGGAGTGACGCAGGAGGCGGGATCACAGATACGCAGTATTTT. Based on the CDR3 plus reference TRBV30 and TRBJ2-3, the full variable domain is SQTIHQWPATLVQPVGSPLSLECTVEGTSNPNLYWYRQAAGRGLQLLFYSVGIGQISSEVPQNLSASRPQDRQFILSSKKLLLSDSGFYLCAWSDAGGGITDTQYFGPGTRLTVL.

V usage is TRBV5-3 and J usage is TRBJ2-1; D gene uncertain. TRBV5-3 is filed as an ORF, its function uncertain. CDR3 size: 14 residues. Trimming pared 1 base from V and 2 bases from J, leaving 7 bases between. The CDR3 loop is CARSLLSTYNEQFF. DNA of the CDR3: TGTGCCAGAAGCTTGCTATCCACCTACAATGAGCAGTTCTTC.